This record concerns one T cell receptor beta chain sequence. The antigen remains unidentified. Blood samples, whole and unsorted for T cells, yielded the isolated total RNA. This sample was taken from a study of monozygotic twins with inflammatory bowel disease. Study-level points and caveats: Fewer clonotypes were shared with others by IBD patients than by healthy twins, especially with disease activity. Differences in immunosuppressive treatment may have been a source of added variability in patient repertoires.

Template switching added UMIs carrying a 6-nucleotide sample barcode. With the 5' RACE reads reprocessed, TCRdb shows one record per CDR3 protein and no DNA. The ten top clones account for approximately 2.3%, within a sample of a few hundred thousand distinct CDR3 sequences. The specimen was blood. The sequence was collected from a human donor with ulcerative colitis or Crohn's disease, or a healthy co-twin of an affected twin (not recorded which).

The CDR3 sequence: CASSSYSGVPTGEQYF. The gene calls are TRBV27 and TRBJ2-7; TCRdb picks TRBD2, but there is no DNA to check that call. Germline values: CDR1 MNHEY, CDR2 SMNVEV (reference sequence). This CDR3 has 16 residues.